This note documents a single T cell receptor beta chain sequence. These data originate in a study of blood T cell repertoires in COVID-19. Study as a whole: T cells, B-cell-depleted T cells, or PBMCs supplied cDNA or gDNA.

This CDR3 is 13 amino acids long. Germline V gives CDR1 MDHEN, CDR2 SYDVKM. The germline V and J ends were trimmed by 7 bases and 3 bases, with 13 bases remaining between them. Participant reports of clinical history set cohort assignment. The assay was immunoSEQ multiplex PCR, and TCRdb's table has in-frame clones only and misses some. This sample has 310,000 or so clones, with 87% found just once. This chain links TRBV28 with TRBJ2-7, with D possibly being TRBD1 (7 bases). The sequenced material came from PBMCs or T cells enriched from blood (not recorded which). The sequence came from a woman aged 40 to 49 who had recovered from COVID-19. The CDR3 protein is CASTPGGFYEQYF. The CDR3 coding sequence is TGTGCCAGCACCCCAGGGGGGTTCTACGAGCAGTACTTC.